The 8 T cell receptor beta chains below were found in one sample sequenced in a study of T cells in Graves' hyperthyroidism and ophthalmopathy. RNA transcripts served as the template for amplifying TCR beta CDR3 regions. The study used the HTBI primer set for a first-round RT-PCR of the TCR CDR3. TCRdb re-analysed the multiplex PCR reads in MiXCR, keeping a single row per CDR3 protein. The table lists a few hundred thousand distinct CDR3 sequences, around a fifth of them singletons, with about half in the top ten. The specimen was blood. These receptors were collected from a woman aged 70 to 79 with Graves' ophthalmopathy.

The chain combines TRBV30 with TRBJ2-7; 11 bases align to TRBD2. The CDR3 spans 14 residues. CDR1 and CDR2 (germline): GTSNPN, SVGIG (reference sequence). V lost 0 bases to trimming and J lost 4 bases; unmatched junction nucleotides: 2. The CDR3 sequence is CAWSVTSGVYEQYF. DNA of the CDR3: TGTGCCTGGAGTGTGACTAGCGGGGTTTACGAGCAGTACTTC.

The CDR3 here is CASSLQGPQETQYF. In DNA, the CDR3 is TGTGCCAGTAGTTTACAGGGGCCTCAAGAGACCCAGTACTTC. The rearrangement uses TRBV19 and TRBJ2-5; TRBD1 agrees at 7 bases. The CDR3 runs 14 residues. V dropped 5 bases and J dropped 2; count of bases not matched to a gene: 5. Germline V gives CDR1 LNHDA, CDR2 SQIVND (reference sequence). The whole variable domain, remainder taken from reference TRBV19 and TRBJ2-5, is DGGITQSPKYLFRKEGQNVTLSCEQNLNHDAMYWYRQDPGQGLRLIYYSQIVNDFQKGDIAEGYSVSREKKESFPLTVTSAQKNPTAFYLCASSLQGPQETQYFGPGTRLLVL.

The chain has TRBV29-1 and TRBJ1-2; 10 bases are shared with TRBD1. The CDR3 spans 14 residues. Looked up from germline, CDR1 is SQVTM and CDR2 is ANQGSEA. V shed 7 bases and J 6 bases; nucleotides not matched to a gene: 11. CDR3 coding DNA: TGCAGCGCCCAAAGGACAGGGGGAGTAGATGGCTACACCTTC. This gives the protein CSAQRTGGVDGYTF. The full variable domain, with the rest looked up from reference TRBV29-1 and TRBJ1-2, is SAVISQKPSRDICQRGTSLTIQCQVDSQVTMMFWYRQQPGQSLTLIATANQGSEATYESGFVIDKFPISRPNLTFSTLTVSNMSPEDSSIYLCSAQRTGGVDGYTFGSGTRLTVV.

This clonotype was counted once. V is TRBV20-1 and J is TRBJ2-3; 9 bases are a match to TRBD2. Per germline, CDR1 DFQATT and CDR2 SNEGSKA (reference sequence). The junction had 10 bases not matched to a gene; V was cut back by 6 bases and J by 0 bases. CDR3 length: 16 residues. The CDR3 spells CSARGAAGGSTDTQYF. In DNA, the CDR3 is TGCAGTGCCAGGGGTGCAGCGGGAGGTAGCACAGATACGCAGTATTTT.

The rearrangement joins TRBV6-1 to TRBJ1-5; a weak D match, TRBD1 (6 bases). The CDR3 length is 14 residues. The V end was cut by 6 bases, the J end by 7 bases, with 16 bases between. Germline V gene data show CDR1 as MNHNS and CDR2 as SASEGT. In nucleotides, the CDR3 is TGTGCCAGCAGGAATAGACAGGCTAGCCAGCCCCAGCATTTT. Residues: CASRNRQASQPQHF.

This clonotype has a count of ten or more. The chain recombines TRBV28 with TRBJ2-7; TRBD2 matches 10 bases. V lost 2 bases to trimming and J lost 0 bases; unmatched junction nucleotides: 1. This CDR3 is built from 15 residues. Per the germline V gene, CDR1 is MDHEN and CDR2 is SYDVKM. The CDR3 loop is CASSLPSGSSYEQYF. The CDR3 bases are TGTGCCAGCAGTTTACCTAGCGGGAGCTCCTACGAGCAGTACTTC. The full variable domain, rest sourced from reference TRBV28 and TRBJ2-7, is DVKVTQSSRYLVKRTGEKVFLECVQDMDHENMFWYRQDPGLGLRLIYFSYDVKMKEKGDIPEGYSVSREKKERFSLILESASTNQTSMYLCASSLPSGSSYEQYFGPGTRLTVT.

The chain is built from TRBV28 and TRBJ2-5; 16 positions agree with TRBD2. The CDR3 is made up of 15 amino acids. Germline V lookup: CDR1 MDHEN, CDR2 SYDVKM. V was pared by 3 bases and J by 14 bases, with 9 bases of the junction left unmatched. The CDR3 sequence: CASSLSGTSGRGFYF. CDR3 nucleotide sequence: TGTGCCAGCAGTTTGTCCGGGACTAGCGGGAGGGGGTTTTACTTC.

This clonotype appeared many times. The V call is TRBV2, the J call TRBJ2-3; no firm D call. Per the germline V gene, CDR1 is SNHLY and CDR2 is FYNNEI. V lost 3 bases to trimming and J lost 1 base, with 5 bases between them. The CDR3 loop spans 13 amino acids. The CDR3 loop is CASSDYRTDTQYF. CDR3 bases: TGTGCCAGCAGTGACTATCGCACAGATACGCAGTATTTT.